The clone carrying this TCR beta chain came up a few times. Antigen: not known. Every donor had blood drawn once into heparin, around 120 mL on average. Every isolated RNA sample was fully reverse transcribed, so sequencing captured expressed TCRB transcripts. Clones were sequenced by immunoSEQ multiplex PCR, and TCRdb holds only the in-frame ones, with some missing. The sample comprises roughly 450,000 clones, approximately 15% of which are singletons, and roughly 0.033% rests with the top ten. This sample was taken from a study of beta chain features in type 1 diabetes. Study findings and constraints: Shorter templates may be favored by PCR, equally so in patients and controls. Type 1 diabetes patients showed a moderate but significant shortening of TCRB CDR3s in all four CD4+ subsets.

Germline V gene lookup returns CDR1 SGHVS and CDR2 FNYEAQ. CDR3 length: 15 amino acids. The ends were cut back, 2 bases at V and 0 bases at J, with 8 bases in the middle. Sequencing was done on a sample of naive CD4+ T cells from blood. The receptor was isolated from a young man in good health. The V call is TRBV7-6, the J call TRBJ2-1; D ambiguous. The CDR3 DNA reads as TGTGCCAGCAGCTTACTGAGGAGCTCCTACAATGAGCAGTTCTTC. Protein product: CASSLLRSSYNEQFF.